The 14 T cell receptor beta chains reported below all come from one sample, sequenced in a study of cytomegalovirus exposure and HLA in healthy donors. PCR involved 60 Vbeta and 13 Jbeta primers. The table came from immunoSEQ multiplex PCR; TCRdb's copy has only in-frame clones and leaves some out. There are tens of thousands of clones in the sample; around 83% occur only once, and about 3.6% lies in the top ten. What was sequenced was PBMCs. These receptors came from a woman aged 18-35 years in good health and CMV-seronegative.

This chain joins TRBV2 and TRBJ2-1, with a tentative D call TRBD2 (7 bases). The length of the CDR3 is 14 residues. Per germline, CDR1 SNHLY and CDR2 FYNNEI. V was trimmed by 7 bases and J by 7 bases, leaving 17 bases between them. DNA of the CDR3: TGTGCCAGCACCCTAGGGGGGGGGCAGAATGAGCAGTTCTTC. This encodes CASTLGGGQNEQFF.

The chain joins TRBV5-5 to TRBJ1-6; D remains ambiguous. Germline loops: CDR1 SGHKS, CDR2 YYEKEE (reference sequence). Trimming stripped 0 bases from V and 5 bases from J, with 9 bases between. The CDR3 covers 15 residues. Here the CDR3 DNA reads TGTGCCAGCAGCTTGGAGTACAGTCATAATTCACCCCTCCACTTT. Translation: CASSLEYSHNSPLHF. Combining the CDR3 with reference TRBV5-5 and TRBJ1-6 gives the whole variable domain DAGVTQSPTHLIKTRGQQVTLRCSPISGHKSVSWYQQVLGQGPQFIFQYYEKEERGRGNFPDRFSARQFPNYSSELNVNALLLGDSALYLCASSLEYSHNSPLHFGNGTRLTVT.

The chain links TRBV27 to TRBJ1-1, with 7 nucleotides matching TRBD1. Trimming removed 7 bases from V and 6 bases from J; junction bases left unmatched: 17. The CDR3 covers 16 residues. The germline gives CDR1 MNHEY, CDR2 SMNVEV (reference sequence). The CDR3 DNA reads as TGTGCCAGCAATTCGGGAGCCGGAGGGGGCAGGTCTGAAGCTTTCTTT. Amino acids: CASNSGAGGGRSEAFF.

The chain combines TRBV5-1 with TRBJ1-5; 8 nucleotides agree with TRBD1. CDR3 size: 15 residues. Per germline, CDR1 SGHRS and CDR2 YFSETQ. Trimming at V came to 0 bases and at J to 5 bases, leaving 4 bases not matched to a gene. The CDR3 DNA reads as TGCGCCAGCAGCTTGGGACAGGGGTTGGATCAGCCCCAGCATTTT. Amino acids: CASSLGQGLDQPQHF.

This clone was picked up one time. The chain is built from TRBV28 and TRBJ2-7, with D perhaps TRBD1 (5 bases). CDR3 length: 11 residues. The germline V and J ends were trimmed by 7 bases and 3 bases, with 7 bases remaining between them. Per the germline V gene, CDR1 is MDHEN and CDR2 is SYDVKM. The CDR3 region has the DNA TGTGCCAGCATTAGGGGCTACGAGCAGTACTTC. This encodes CASIRGYEQYF.

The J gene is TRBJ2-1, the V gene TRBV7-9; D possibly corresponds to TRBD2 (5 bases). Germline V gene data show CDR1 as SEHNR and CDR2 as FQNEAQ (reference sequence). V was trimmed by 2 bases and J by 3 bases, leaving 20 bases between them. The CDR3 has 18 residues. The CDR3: CASSLNLPSSFYYNEQFF. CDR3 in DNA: TGTGCCAGCAGCTTAAATTTGCCTAGCAGCTTTTACTACAATGAGCAGTTCTTC.

CDR3 DNA sequence: TGTGCCAGCAGCTTAAGACTAGCGGGCTCCTACGAGCAGTACTTC. Translating gives CASSLRLAGSYEQYF. This chain links TRBV7-8 with TRBJ2-7; 10 nucleotides agree with TRBD2. J was trimmed by 0 bases and V by 2 bases; bases with no gene match: 1. CDR3 length: 15 residues. CDR1 and CDR2 (germline): SGHVS, FQNEAQ. The complete variable domain, with remaining parts taken from reference TRBV7-8 and TRBJ2-7, reads GAGVSQSPRYKVAKRGQDVALRCDPISGHVSLFWYQQALGQGPEFLTYFQNEAQLDKSGLPSDRFFAERPEGSVSTLKIQRTQQEDSAVYLCASSLRLAGSYEQYFGPGTRLTVT.

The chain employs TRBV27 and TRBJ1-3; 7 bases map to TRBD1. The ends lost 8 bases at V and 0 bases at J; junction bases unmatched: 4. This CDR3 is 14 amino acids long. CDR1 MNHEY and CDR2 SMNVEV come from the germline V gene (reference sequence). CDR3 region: CASSGQPSGNTIYF. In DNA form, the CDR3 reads TGTGCCAGCTCGGGACAGCCCTCTGGAAACACCATATATTTT.

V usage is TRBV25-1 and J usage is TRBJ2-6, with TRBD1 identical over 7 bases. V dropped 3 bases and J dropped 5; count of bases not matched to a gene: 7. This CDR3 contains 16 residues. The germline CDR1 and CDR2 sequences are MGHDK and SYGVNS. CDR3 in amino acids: CASSEDRIDWANVLTF. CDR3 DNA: TGTGCCAGCAGTGAGGACAGGATTGATTGGGCCAACGTCCTGACTTTC.

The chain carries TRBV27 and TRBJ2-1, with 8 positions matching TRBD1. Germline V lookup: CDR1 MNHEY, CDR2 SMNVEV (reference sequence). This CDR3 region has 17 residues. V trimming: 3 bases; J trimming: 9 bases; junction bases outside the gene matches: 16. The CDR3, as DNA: TGTGCCAGCAGTTTTTCGGCTCGCCAGGGGGCATTAACTGAGCAGTTCTTC. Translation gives CASSFSARQGALTEQFF.

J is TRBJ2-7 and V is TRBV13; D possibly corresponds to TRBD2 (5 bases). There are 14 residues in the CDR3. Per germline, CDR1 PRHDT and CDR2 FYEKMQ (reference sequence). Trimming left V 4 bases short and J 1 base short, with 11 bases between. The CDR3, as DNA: TGTGCCAGCAGCTCCGGGATTCCTTCCTACGAGCAGTACTTC. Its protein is CASSSGIPSYEQYF.

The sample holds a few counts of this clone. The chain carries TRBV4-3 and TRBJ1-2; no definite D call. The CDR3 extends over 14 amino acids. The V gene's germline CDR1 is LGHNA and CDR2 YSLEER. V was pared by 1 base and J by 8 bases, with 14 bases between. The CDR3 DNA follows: TGCGCCAGCAGCCAAGGGTTGGACTTAGGGGGCTACACCTTC. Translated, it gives CASSQGLDLGGYTF.

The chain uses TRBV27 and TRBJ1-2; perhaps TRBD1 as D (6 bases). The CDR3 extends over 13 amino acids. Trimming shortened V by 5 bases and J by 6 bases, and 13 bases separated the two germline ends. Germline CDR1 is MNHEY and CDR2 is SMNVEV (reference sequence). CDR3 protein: CASSLRRQDGYTF. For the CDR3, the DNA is TGTGCCAGCAGTCTCCGTCGACAGGATGGCTACACCTTC.

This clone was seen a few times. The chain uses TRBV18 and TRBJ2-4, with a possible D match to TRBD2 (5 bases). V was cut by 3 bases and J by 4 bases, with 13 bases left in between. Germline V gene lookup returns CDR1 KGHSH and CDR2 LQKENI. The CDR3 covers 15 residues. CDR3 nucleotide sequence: TGTGCCAGCTCACCCGAGACAAGCGGTAAAAACATTCAGTACTTC. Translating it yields CASSPETSGKNIQYF. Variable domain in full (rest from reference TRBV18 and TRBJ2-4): NAGVMQNPRHLVRRRGQEARLRCSPMKGHSHVYWYRQLPEEGLKFMVYLQKENIIDESGMPKERFSAEFPKEGPSILRIQQVVRGDSAAYFCASSPETSGKNIQYFGAGTRLSVL.